This passage covers 24 T cell receptor beta chains from one sample sequenced in a study of control samples from healthy donors and cancer patients (dated by TCRdb to 2018 to 2020). Library prep was done by the immunoSEQ multiplex PCR assay. In its TCRdb copy, this immuneACCESS table keeps in-frame sequences only and misses some clones. Where compared with another copy, unresolved V genes explain less than half of these, and the others have no known cause. The sample table holds more than 100,000 clones, of which more than 85% were seen once. The top ten hold almost 8% of the sample. The sample comprised blood. The source of these receptors is a young woman in good health.

The CDR3 region has the DNA TGTGCCAGCAGCCAAGATGAAACCGATTATAATTCACCCCTCCACTTT. It specifies CASSQDETDYNSPLHF. This chain connects TRBV4-2 to TRBJ1-6; D remains unclear. The ends were cut back, 0 bases at V and 4 bases at J, with 10 bases in the middle. This CDR3 comprises 16 residues. Germline CDR1 reads LGHNA; CDR2 reads YNFKEQ.

The gene calls are TRBV18 and TRBJ1-1; 7 bases align to TRBD1. The CDR3 is 14 amino acids. Germline-derived CDR1 and CDR2 are KGHSH and LQKENI. V lost 4 bases and J lost 6; bases outside the gene matches: 8. CDR3: CASSRLNDRAEAFF. CDR3 nucleotide sequence: TGTGCCAGCTCACGACTAAACGACAGGGCTGAAGCTTTCTTT.

This clone was seen only once. The CDR3 nucleotides are TGTGCCAGCAGCACAGGCCCCCGGCGTCAGGACACTGAAGCTTTCTTT. Encoded protein: CASSTGPRRQDTEAFF. This chain joins TRBV5-4 and TRBJ1-1; tentatively, D is TRBD1 (5 bases). Looked up from germline, CDR1 is SGHNT and CDR2 is YYREEE (reference sequence). V was clipped by 4 bases and J by 3 bases, with 19 bases between them. The CDR3 covers 16 residues.

The chain combines TRBV19 with TRBJ2-1; a possible D gene is TRBD2 (6 bases). The CDR3 has 15 residues. V was clipped by 5 bases and J by 6 bases, with 17 bases between them. Germline CDR1 and CDR2: LNHDA and SQIVND (reference sequence). The CDR3 nucleotides are TGTGCCAGTAGTGCATCGGACTACCTCGGCAATGAGCAGTTCTTC. Its translation is CASSASDYLGNEQFF. Using reference TRBV19 and TRBJ2-1 for the parts outside the CDR3, the full variable domain is DGGITQSPKYLFRKEGQNVTLSCEQNLNHDAMYWYRQDPGQGLRLIYYSQIVNDFQKGDIAEGYSVSREKKESFPLTVTSAQKNPTAFYLCASSASDYLGNEQFFGPGTRLTVL.

The chain recombines TRBV4-3 with TRBJ1-1; D unresolved. This CDR3 has 13 amino acids. The V end lost 1 base, the J end lost 1 base, and 4 bases lay between the germline ends. CDR1 and CDR2 (germline): LGHNA, YSLEER. The CDR3 sequence: CASSQARNTEAFF. The CDR3 nucleotides read TGCGCCAGCAGCCAAGCCAGGAACACTGAAGCTTTCTTT.

V gene TRBV5-1 combines with J gene TRBJ1-1, with TRBD1 as a possible D gene (5 bases). Germline V gene data show CDR1 as SGHRS and CDR2 as YFSETQ. Between the trimmed V and J ends, which lost 0 bases and 1 base, there was a span of 10 bases. The CDR3 consists of 15 residues. In nucleotides, the CDR3 is TGCGCCAGCAGCTTGGACGGGAGGGGGAACACTGAAGCTTTCTTT. Encoded protein: CASSLDGRGNTEAFF.

The genes are TRBV3-1 (or the pseudogene TRBV3-2) and TRBJ2-3; TRBD2 aligns across 9 bases. The CDR3 extends over 21 amino acids. The ends lost 3 bases at V and 0 bases at J; junction bases unmatched: 19. Germline V CDR1 and CDR2: LGHDT, YNNKEL (reference sequence). For the CDR3, the DNA is TGTGCCAGCAGCCACTTGGGGGCGGGAGGGATATCCGGACTTAGCACAGATACGCAGTATTTT. Its translation: CASSHLGAGGISGLSTDTQYF.

The genes are TRBV6-1 and TRBJ1-2; D not resolved. The V end lost 5 bases, the J end lost 3 bases, and 4 bases lay between the germline ends. This CDR3 region has 11 residues. Germline CDR1 and CDR2: MNHNS and SASEGT. The CDR3 bases are TGTGCCAGCAGTTCGTACTATGGCTACACCTTC. Translating it yields CASSSYYGYTF.

The chain combines TRBV14 with TRBJ1-5, with TRBD1 matching over 9 bases. The ends lost 1 base at V and 5 bases at J; junction bases unmatched: 3. This CDR3 spans 15 amino acids. CDR1 is SGHDN, CDR2 FVKESK, per germline. In nucleotides, the CDR3 is TGTGCCAGCAGCCAAGGGACAGGGGACGATCAGCCCCAGCATTTT. Translation: CASSQGTGDDQPQHF.

V and J are TRBV7-3 and TRBJ2-7; possible D gene TRBD2, 7 bases. CDR3 length: 13 amino acids. V dropped 3 bases and J dropped 7 bases, with 13 bases sitting between them. Looked up from germline, CDR1 is SGHTA and CDR2 is FQGTGA. DNA for the CDR3: TGTGCCAGCAGCTTCGCGGGGGCTCGGGAGCAGTACTTC. Its translation is CASSFAGAREQYF.

V gene TRBV24-1 combines with J gene TRBJ2-7; 7 bases map to TRBD1. After removal of 6 bases from V and 6 bases from J, the junction contained 7 bases not matched to a gene. The CDR3 is 13 amino acids. Per germline, CDR1 KGHDR and CDR2 SFDVKD. This CDR3 reads CATSMTGIPEQYF. The DNA of the CDR3 is TGTGCCACCAGTATGACAGGGATTCCCGAGCAGTACTTC.

This clone was detected only once. The CDR3 sequence: CASSYSRFTGNTEAFF. CDR3 sequence (DNA): TGTGCCAGCAGTTACTCACGGTTTACGGGGAACACTGAAGCTTTCTTT. V usage is TRBV6-5 and J usage is TRBJ1-1; D is unresolved. Germline values: CDR1 MNHEY, CDR2 SVGAGI. The CDR3 runs 16 residues. Trimming pared 0 bases from V and 1 base from J, leaving 12 bases between.

The chain is built from TRBV3-1 (or the pseudogene TRBV3-2) and TRBJ1-5; a weak D match, TRBD1 (5 bases). Per germline, CDR1 LGHDT and CDR2 YNNKEL (reference sequence). The CDR3 sequence is 16 residues long. V was clipped by 4 bases and J by 2 bases, with 15 bases between them. Here the CDR3 reads CASSPGKFRGNQPQHF. The CDR3 nucleotides read TGTGCCAGCAGCCCAGGGAAGTTTAGAGGCAATCAGCCCCAGCATTTT.

This clone was counted once. The chain is built from TRBV6-5 and TRBJ2-7; tentatively, D is TRBD1 or TRBD2 (5 bases each). CDR3 size: 13 residues. The V gene's germline CDR1 is MNHEY and CDR2 SVGAGI. V was cut by 2 bases and J by 6 bases, with 11 bases left in between. The CDR3 coding sequence is TGTGCCAGCAGTTACGGGGGTATTGGCGAGCAGTACTTC. Translating it yields CASSYGGIGEQYF.

This chain connects TRBV5-1 to TRBJ2-1; the match to TRBD2 covers 8 bases. The germline gives CDR1 SGHRS, CDR2 YFSETQ. V was clipped by 4 bases and J by 10 bases; unmatched bases: 16. The CDR3 runs to 16 residues. Written as DNA, the CDR3 is TGCGCCAGCAGCCTAGTTGCCGGGACTAGGGGGTCCGAGCAGTTCTTC. Translated: CASSLVAGTRGSEQFF.

V and J are TRBV27 and TRBJ2-1, with TRBD2 matching 9 bases. CDR1 MNHEY and CDR2 SMNVEV come from the germline V gene (reference sequence). This CDR3 has 16 residues. The ends lost 5 bases at V and 10 bases at J; junction bases unmatched: 15. CDR3 amino acids: CASSTSSGNLVQEQFF. The CDR3 DNA is TGTGCCAGCAGTACCTCTAGCGGGAACCTAGTTCAGGAGCAGTTCTTC.

The V gene is TRBV28, the J gene TRBJ2-7; the D is unclear. Deletions cut 3 bases from V and 3 bases from J, with 6 bases between. Germline loops: CDR1 MDHEN, CDR2 SYDVKM. CDR3 size: 12 residues. DNA for the CDR3: TGTGCCAGCAGTTTGGACGGCTACGAGCAGTACTTC. Translating gives CASSLDGYEQYF.

The chain recombines TRBV7-3 with TRBJ2-2; D perhaps matches TRBD2 (6 bases). CDR1 and CDR2 from the germline V gene are SGHTA and FQGTGA. V lost 0 bases and J 7 bases, leaving 27 bases between the germline ends. CDR3 length: 20 amino acids. The CDR3 nucleotides are TGTGCCAGCAGCTTAACGTCCCCTTCAATTATCCGGGGGTGCGGCGGGGAGCTGTTTTTT. Its protein product is CASSLTSPSIIRGCGGELFF.

This chain joins TRBV28 and TRBJ1-1, with D possibly TRBD1 on 5 matching bases. V gave up 8 bases and J gave up 2 bases, with 12 bases separating them. Per the germline V gene, CDR1 is MDHEN and CDR2 is SYDVKM. The length of the CDR3 is 13 residues. The CDR3: CASGSDRNTEAFF. The CDR3 nucleotides read TGTGCCAGCGGATCCGACAGAAACACTGAAGCTTTCTTT.

This clone was counted only a few times. V is TRBV15 and J is TRBJ1-4; perhaps TRBD1 as D (5 bases). CDR1 and CDR2 (germline): LNHNV, YYDKDF (reference sequence). Trimming removed 0 bases from V and 5 bases from J, with 10 bases in between. The CDR3 runs 15 residues. CDR3 protein: CATSRDSGQNEKLFF. In nucleotides, the CDR3 is TGTGCCACCAGCAGAGATTCAGGGCAGAATGAAAAACTGTTTTTT. The variable domain in full, completed from reference TRBV15 and TRBJ1-4, reads DAMVIQNPRYQVTQFGKPVTLSCSQTLNHNVMYWYQQKSSQAPKLLFHYYDKDFNNEADTPDNFQSRRPNTSFCFLDIRSPGLGDTAMYLCATSRDSGQNEKLFFGSGTQLSVL.

This chain joins TRBV4-1 and TRBJ1-1, with a tentative D call TRBD1 (6 bases). CDR1 and CDR2 from the germline V gene are MGHRA and YSYEKL. The CDR3 spans 17 residues. V gave up 1 base and J gave up 0 bases, with 15 bases separating them. In nucleotides, the CDR3 is TGCGCCAGCAGCCAAGGTCCTCGGGGACAACTGAACACTGAAGCTTTCTTT. Translation: CASSQGPRGQLNTEAFF.

The rearrangement joins TRBV18 to TRBJ2-3; 11 nucleotides align to TRBD2. This CDR3 is built from 15 residues. Trimming took 2 bases from V and 3 from J; bases not matched to a gene: 1. The germline CDR1 and CDR2 sequences are KGHSH and LQKENI. This CDR3 reads CASSPGTSGTDTQYF. CDR3 nucleotides: TGTGCCAGCTCACCAGGGACTAGCGGTACAGATACGCAGTATTTT.

This clone was detected once. V and J are TRBV25-1 and TRBJ2-2; D possibly corresponds to TRBD2 (5 bases). In germline, CDR1 is MGHDK, CDR2 SYGVNS. V was trimmed by 1 base and J by 6 bases, leaving 9 bases between them. The CDR3 loop spans 14 amino acids. CDR3 protein: CASSEWAGSGELFF. In DNA, the CDR3 is TGTGCCAGCAGTGAATGGGCGGGTTCCGGGGAGCTGTTTTTT.

This sequence joins TRBV5-1 and TRBJ2-1, with 12 bases matching TRBD2. Unmatched junction bases numbered 0, after V lost 0 bases and J lost 5 bases. The CDR3 is 15 residues long. Germline CDR1 SGHRS, CDR2 YFSETQ. The CDR3 protein is CASSLGTSGDNEQFF. The CDR3 bases are TGCGCCAGCAGCTTGGGGACTAGCGGGGACAATGAGCAGTTCTTC.